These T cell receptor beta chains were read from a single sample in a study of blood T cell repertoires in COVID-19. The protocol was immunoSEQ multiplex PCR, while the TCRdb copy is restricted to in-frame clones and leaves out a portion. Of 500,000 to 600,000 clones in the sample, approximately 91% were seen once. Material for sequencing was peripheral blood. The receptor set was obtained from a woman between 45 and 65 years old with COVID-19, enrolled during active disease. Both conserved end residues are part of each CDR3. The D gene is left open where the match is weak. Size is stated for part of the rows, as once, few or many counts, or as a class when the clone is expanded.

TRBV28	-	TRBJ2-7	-	CASSVTGSYEQYF	TGTGCCAGCAGCGTTACAGGCTCCTACGAGCAGTACTTC
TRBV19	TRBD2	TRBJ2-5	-	CASAGGVKETQYF	TGTGCCAGTGCGGGGGGGGTCAAAGAGACCCAGTACTTC
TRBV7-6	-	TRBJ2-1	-	CASSKWGDSNNEQFF	TGTGCCAGCAGCAAGTGGGGTGACAGCAACAATGAGCAGTTCTTC
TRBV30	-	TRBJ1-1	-	CAWSVLGGGNTEAFF	TGTGCCTGGAGTGTACTAGGGGGGGGGAACACTGAAGCTTTCTTT
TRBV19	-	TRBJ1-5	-	CASSTLVGSSNQPQHF	TGTGCCAGTAGCACGTTGGTAGGGAGCAGCAATCAGCCCCAGCATTTT
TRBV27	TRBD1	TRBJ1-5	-	CASSPKDRGQDQPQHF	TGTGCCAGCAGTCCCAAAGACAGGGGGCAGGATCAGCCCCAGCATTTT
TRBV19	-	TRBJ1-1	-	CASSIGAMNTEAFF	TGTGCCAGTAGTATTGGGGCCATGAACACTGAAGCTTTCTTT
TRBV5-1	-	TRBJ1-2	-	CASSLESGSSYFAF	TGCGCCAGCAGCTTGGAAAGCGGGTCGAGCTATTTCGCCTTC
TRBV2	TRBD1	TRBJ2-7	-	CASSRVGQGVGEQYF	TGTGCCAGCAGTCGGGTAGGGCAGGGGGTGGGGGAGCAGTACTTC
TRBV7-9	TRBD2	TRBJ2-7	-	CASSSAGVSYYEQYF	TGTGCCAGCAGCTCTGCGGGGGTCTCCTACTACGAGCAGTACTTC
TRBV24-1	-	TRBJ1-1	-	CATIQGDRTEAFF	TGTGCCACCATACAAGGGGATCGCACTGAAGCTTTCTTT
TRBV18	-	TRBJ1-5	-	CASSPDSHRPQHF	TGTGCCAGCTCACCCGACAGCCATAGGCCCCAGCATTTT
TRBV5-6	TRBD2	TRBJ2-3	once	CASSSTSGVARDTQYF	TGTGCCAGCAGCTCGACTAGCGGGGTGGCACGGGATACGCAGTATTTT
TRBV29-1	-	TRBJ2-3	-	CSVEGESSTQYF	TGCAGCGTTGAAGGGGAGAGCAGCACGCAGTATTTT
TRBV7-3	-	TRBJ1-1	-	CASSPKVGLEAFF	TGTGCCAGCAGCCCCAAGGTGGGACTTGAAGCTTTCTTT
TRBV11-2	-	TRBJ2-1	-	CASSWDSLGEQFF	TGTGCCAGCAGCTGGGACTCCCTAGGTGAGCAGTTCTTC
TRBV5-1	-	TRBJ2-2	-	CASSLDTFTGELFF	TGCGCCAGCAGCTTGGACACCTTCACCGGGGAGCTGTTTTTT
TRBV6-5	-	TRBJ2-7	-	CASSPGTHSYEQYF	TGTGCCAGCAGTCCCGGGACTCACTCCTACGAGCAGTACTTC
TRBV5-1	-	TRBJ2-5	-	CASSSGGFVETQYF	TGCGCCAGCAGCTCGGGGGGCTTCGTCGAGACCCAGTACTTC
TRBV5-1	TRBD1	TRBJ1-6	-	CASSPFPGQGDSPLHF	TGCGCCAGCAGCCCATTTCCCGGACAGGGAGACTCACCCCTCCACTTT
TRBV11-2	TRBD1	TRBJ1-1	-	CASSPGQPNTEAFF	TGTGCCAGCAGCCCGGGACAGCCAAACACTGAAGCTTTCTTT
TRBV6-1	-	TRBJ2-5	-	CASSEWGGRETQYF	TGTGCCAGCAGTGAATGGGGAGGTAGAGAGACCCAGTACTTC
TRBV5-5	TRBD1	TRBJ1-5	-	CASSPLPTGNQPQHF	TGTGCCAGCAGCCCCCTCCCGACAGGGAACCAGCCCCAGCATTTT
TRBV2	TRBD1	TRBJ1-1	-	CASSEDSYRGAEAFF	TGTGCCAGCAGTGAAGATAGCTACAGGGGAGCTGAAGCTTTCTTT
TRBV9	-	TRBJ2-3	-	CASSFTTTDTQYF	TGTGCCAGCAGCTTTACGACTACAGATACGCAGTATTTT
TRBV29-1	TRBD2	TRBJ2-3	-	CSANNPSGGDSTDTQYF	TGCAGCGCCAATAACCCTAGCGGGGGGGATAGCACAGATACGCAGTATTTT
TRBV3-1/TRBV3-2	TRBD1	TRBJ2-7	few	CASSPEGQGYEQYF	TGTGCCAGCAGCCCGGAGGGACAGGGGTACGAGCAGTACTTC